The 10 T cell receptor beta chains below all came from one sample that was sequenced in a study of cytomegalovirus exposure and HLA in healthy donors. Primers included in the PCR were 60 Vbeta and 13 Jbeta primers. Repertoires were generated with immunoSEQ multiplex PCR, while TCRdb's copy carries only in-frame clones and drops some. This sample yields 150,000 or so clones, of which approximately 81% are seen a single time; roughly 2.2% belongs to the top ten. The material sequenced was PBMCs. The receptor source for this set is a man between 18 and 35 years old in good health and CMV-seropositive.

This clone was observed a handful of times. The rearrangement joins TRBV10-3 to TRBJ1-2; a possible D gene is TRBD1 (5 bases). The CDR3 loop spans 13 amino acids. V was trimmed by 6 bases and J by 5 bases, leaving 13 bases between them. CDR1 is ENHRY and CDR2 is SYGVKD in the germline V gene. In nucleotides, the CDR3 is TGTGCCATCAGCGGAGACAGCGTTTATGGCTACACCTTC. It yields the protein CAISGDSVYGYTF.

The genes are TRBV19 and TRBJ1-5; 9 nucleotides line up with TRBD1. The CDR3 covers 15 residues. Germline-derived CDR1 and CDR2 are LNHDA and SQIVND (reference sequence). J gave up 4 bases and V 5 bases, and 6 bases lay outside the gene matches. The CDR3 DNA is TGTGCCAGTAGTCTCGCGGACAGGGGAAATCAGCCCCAGCATTTT. Amino acids: CASSLADRGNQPQHF.

V and J are TRBV27 and TRBJ2-3, with 8 positions matching TRBD2. CDR3 size: 16 residues. Germline CDR1 is MNHEY and CDR2 is SMNVEV (reference sequence). V lost 8 bases to trimming and J lost 3 bases; unmatched junction nucleotides: 13. DNA of the CDR3: TGTGCCAGCCCCTTTCCTTGGCGGGGGGTTACAGATACGCAGTATTTT. Its protein is CASPFPWRGVTDTQYF.

The chain links TRBV11-2 to TRBJ2-3, with D perhaps TRBD2 (5 bases). The V and J ends lost 5 bases and 1 base respectively, with 19 bases between them. This CDR3 has 17 residues. Germline assignment: CDR1 SGHAT and CDR2 FQNNGV. CDR3 in amino acids: CASSPKGPGSRTDTQYF. CDR3 sequence (DNA): TGTGCCAGCAGCCCGAAAGGGCCGGGGTCACGCACAGATACGCAGTATTTT.

The chain carries TRBV18 and TRBJ2-3, with 7 nucleotides matching TRBD1. The CDR3 consists of 16 residues. Germline lookup yields CDR1 KGHSH and CDR2 LQKENI. V trimming: 4 bases; J trimming: 4 bases; junction bases outside the gene matches: 11. DNA of the CDR3: TGTGCCAGCTCACTGACGACAGGGTTACGTCCAGATACGCAGTATTTT. Amino acids: CASSLTTGLRPDTQYF.

In its sample, this clone was seen many times. J is TRBJ2-1 and V is TRBV11-2; D is ambiguous. Germline V gene lookup returns CDR1 SGHAT and CDR2 FQNNGV. V dropped 3 bases and J dropped 9 bases, with 9 bases sitting between them. The CDR3 is 12 amino acids. In DNA, the CDR3 is TGTGCCAGCAGCTTTGGTAGATCTGAGCAGTTCTTC. Amino acid sequence: CASSFGRSEQFF.

V is TRBV13 and J is TRBJ2-7, with D possibly being TRBD1 (5 bases). Germline CDR1 reads PRHDT; CDR2 reads FYEKMQ (reference sequence). This CDR3 has 14 amino acids. Between the trimmed V and J ends, which lost 5 bases and 3 bases, there was a span of 14 bases. The CDR3 protein is CASSVDSRRYEQYF. The CDR3 coding sequence is TGTGCCAGCAGCGTAGACAGCAGACGCTACGAGCAGTACTTC.

The CDR3 is CASSLQGAATEAFF. The CDR3 DNA follows: TGTGCCAGCAGCTTACAGGGGGCAGCCACTGAAGCTTTCTTT. This chain joins TRBV7-9 and TRBJ1-1; 8 positions match TRBD1. The junction had 3 bases not matched to a gene; V was cut back by 2 bases and J by 4 bases. The CDR3 has 14 amino acids. The V gene's germline CDR1 is SEHNR and CDR2 FQNEAQ (reference sequence).

The chain is built from TRBV28 and TRBJ2-5; TRBD1 agrees at 11 bases. Germline values: CDR1 MDHEN, CDR2 SYDVKM. J was trimmed by 5 bases and V by 2 bases; bases with no gene match: 10. The length of the CDR3 is 17 residues. The CDR3 DNA follows: TGTGCCAGCAGTTTAGCAAGGCCGGACAGGGGGCGGGAGACCCAGTACTTC. Its translation is CASSLARPDRGRETQYF.

This sequence joins TRBV5-4 and TRBJ1-6; tentative D call: TRBD1 (6 bases). The length of the CDR3 is 14 residues. The germline CDR1 and CDR2 sequences are SGHNT and YYREEE (reference sequence). Trimming took 0 bases from V and 8 from J, leaving 9 bases between them. CDR3 DNA sequence: TGTGCCAGCAGCTTGGATTCAGGGGATTCACCCCTCCACTTT. This codes for CASSLDSGDSPLHF.